This record looks at one TCR beta chain sequence and its context. The entry originates in a study of OX40 agonist ivuxolimab in advanced cancers. About the research overall: Patients received intravenous ivuxolimab every 2 weeks at 0.01 to 10 mg/kg.

Cycle 7 day 1, cycle 4 day 1, and baseline were the timepoints at which blood was sampled. The method was immunoSEQ multiplex PCR; TCRdb's version includes in-frame clones alone and lacks a portion of them. The table lists some 80,000 clones, around 87% of them singletons. This CDR3 has 16 amino acids. V was pared by 0 bases and J by 0 bases, with 11 bases between. In germline, CDR1 is SGDLS, CDR2 YYNGEE. The receptor's source is an adult with an advanced solid tumor such as melanoma, head and neck, liver or kidney cancer. The rearrangement uses TRBV9 and TRBJ2-3; possibly TRBD2 for D (6 bases). The material sequenced was CD4+ or CD8+ T cells sorted from blood, taken in a trial of the OX40 agonist ivuxolimab. This CDR3 is CASSVAGEPSTDTQYF. The CDR3 nucleotides are TGTGCCAGCAGCGTAGCGGGGGAACCTAGCACAGATACGCAGTATTTT. Drawing the rest from reference TRBV9 and TRBJ2-3, the complete variable domain is DSGVTQTPKHLITATGQRVTLRCSPRSGDLSVYWYQQSLDQGLQFLIQYYNGEERAKGNILERFSAQQFPDLHSELNLSSLELGDSALYFCASSVAGEPSTDTQYFGPGTRLTVL.